These T cell receptor beta chains were read from a single sample in a study of cytomegalovirus exposure and HLA in healthy donors. Sequencing used immunoSEQ multiplex PCR; TCRdb keeps in-frame clones, though not all of them. The repertoire consists of about 130,000 clones, with about two thirds occurring once and the leading ten covering approximately 2.6%. The source material was PBMCs. The receptors come from a woman aged 55 to 70 in good health and CMV-seropositive. CDR3s include the opening cysteine and the closing phenylalanine or tryptophan. The D gene is left open where the match is weak. Some rows mark clone size as missing; the rest say once, few, many or name a class of expanded clone.

TRBV5-1,TRBJ2-1,NA,once,CASSLDSVPWESYNEQFF,TGCGCCAGCAGCTTGGATTCCGTCCCTTGGGAGTCCTACAATGAGCAGTTCTTC
TRBV27,TRBJ1-6,NA,NA,CASSLSGRNSPLHF,TGTGCCAGCAGTTTATCGGGCAGGAATTCACCCCTCCACTTT
TRBV5-4,TRBJ1-6,TRBD1,NA,CASSLERQGSGSYNSPLHF,TGTGCCAGCAGCTTGGAGAGACAGGGTTCAGGCTCCTATAATTCACCCCTCCACTTT
TRBV5-1,TRBJ1-3,TRBD1,few,CASSLAPPGTADGNTIYF,TGCGCCAGCAGCTTGGCCCCCCCCGGGACAGCGGACGGAAACACCATATATTTT
TRBV25-1,TRBJ2-2,TRBD1,NA,CASSGRQGWAGELFF,TGTGCCAGCAGTGGCCGACAGGGATGGGCCGGGGAGCTGTTTTTT
TRBV29-1,TRBJ1-1,NA,once,CSVCPEDLNTEAFF,TGCAGCGTATGTCCGGAGGACTTGAACACTGAAGCTTTCTTT
TRBV5-1,TRBJ2-1,NA,NA,CASSILQGSNEQFF,TGCGCCAGCAGCATCCTACAGGGATCGAATGAGCAGTTCTTC
TRBV4-1,TRBJ2-1,TRBD1,NA,CASRFLRDSSYNEQFF,TGCGCCAGCAGATTCCTCCGGGACAGCTCATACAATGAGCAGTTCTTC
TRBV4-1,TRBJ2-5,NA,NA,CASSPGGGSRETQYF,TGCGCCAGCAGCCCGGGAGGGGGCTCGCGGGAGACCCAGTACTTC
TRBV6-1,TRBJ2-5,NA,NA,CASSVAGKETQYF,TGTGCCAGCAGTGTCGCAGGGAAAGAGACCCAGTACTTC
TRBV2,TRBJ2-7,TRBD1,NA,CASMKGASYEQYF,TGTGCCAGCATGAAGGGGGCCTCCTACGAGCAGTACTTC
TRBV4-1,TRBJ2-7,NA,once,CASSLIQDLYEQYF,TGCGCCAGCAGCCTGATACAGGATCTCTACGAGCAGTACTTC
TRBV5-4,TRBJ2-2,NA,NA,CASSWGGGRNTGELFF,TGTGCCAGCAGCTGGGGAGGGGGGAGGAACACCGGGGAGCTGTTTTTT
TRBV9,TRBJ2-7,NA,NA,CASSVGDFSYEQYF,TGTGCCAGCAGCGTGGGGGACTTCTCCTACGAGCAGTACTTC
TRBV7-2,TRBJ2-1,TRBD2,few,CASSLLRGGGSFGEQFF,TGTGCCAGCAGCTTATTGAGGGGCGGGGGGAGTTTCGGCGAGCAGTTCTTC
TRBV2,TRBJ2-5,TRBD2,NA,CAGSGGTRAETQYF,TGTGCCGGCTCTGGGGGGACTAGAGCAGAGACCCAGTACTTC
TRBV11-2,TRBJ1-1,TRBD1,NA,CASSLLRGLSTEAFF,TGTGCCAGCAGCCTATTAAGGGGGCTGAGCACTGAAGCTTTCTTT
TRBV2,TRBJ1-2,TRBD1,NA,CASSELQGAGGYTF,TGTGCCAGCAGTGAACTACAGGGGGCTGGTGGCTACACCTTC
TRBV28,TRBJ1-1,TRBD1,NA,CASSTPGQGSVGTEAFF,TGTGCCAGCAGTACACCGGGACAGGGCTCCGTGGGAACTGAAGCTTTCTTT
TRBV11-3,TRBJ2-1,TRBD2,NA,CASSTGGLTYNEQFF,TGTGCCAGCAGCACGGGGGGTCTGACGTACAATGAGCAGTTCTTC
TRBV12-5,TRBJ1-2,NA,few,CASGPTGSYGYTF,TGTGCTAGTGGACCGACGGGGAGCTATGGCTACACCTTC
TRBV7-9,TRBJ2-7,NA,NA,CASSSAGISSYEQYF,TGTGCCAGCAGCTCGGCGGGAATAAGCTCCTACGAGCAGTACTTC
TRBV9,TRBJ1-1,NA,NA,CASSVGGGRDTEAFF,TGTGCCAGCAGCGTGGGGGGGGGCAGGGACACTGAAGCTTTCTTT
TRBV11-2,TRBJ2-1,TRBD2,NA,CASSLDSPSGGRNSYNEQFF,TGTGCCAGCAGCTTAGATTCGCCTAGCGGGGGGCGGAACTCCTACAATGAGCAGTTCTTC
TRBV7-8,TRBJ1-1,NA,once,CASSMAEANTEAFF,TGTGCCAGCAGCATGGCTGAGGCAAACACTGAAGCTTTCTTT
TRBV19,TRBJ1-1,NA,NA,CASSTPGVGVATEAFF,TGTGCCAGTAGTACCCCGGGGGTTGGGGTGGCCACTGAAGCTTTCTTT
TRBV20-1,TRBJ2-7,NA,NA,CSARDVQWQYF,TGCAGTGCTAGAGATGTGCAGTGGCAGTACTTC
TRBV25-1,TRBJ1-2,NA,NA,CASSEPRLSGYTF,TGTGCCAGCAGTGAACCCCGTTTGAGTGGCTACACCTTC
TRBV11-2,TRBJ1-6,NA,NA,CASSLTLQTLGPGNSPLHF,TGTGCCAGCAGCCTCACCTTACAAACTCTGGGCCCTGGGAATTCACCCCTCCACTTT
TRBV29-1,TRBJ1-3,TRBD1,NA,CSVKQGSAGNTIYF,TGCAGCGTCAAACAGGGGTCGGCTGGAAACACCATATATTTT
TRBV7-3,TRBJ2-2,NA,NA,CASSLMAGNTGELFF,TGTGCCAGCAGCTTAATGGCAGGGAACACCGGGGAGCTGTTTTTT
TRBV2,TRBJ1-1,TRBD1,NA,CASSMTGGYTEAFF,TGTGCCAGCAGTATGACAGGGGGCTACACTGAAGCTTTCTTT
TRBV5-1,TRBJ2-3,TRBD2,few,CASSLTSGGGDTQYF,TGCGCCAGCAGCCTGACTAGCGGGGGAGGAGATACGCAGTATTTT
TRBV7-9,TRBJ2-7,NA,NA,CASSPTYEQYF,TGTGCCAGCAGTCCTACCTACGAGCAGTACTTC
TRBV13,TRBJ1-3,NA,NA,CASSLLLQDSGNTIYF,TGTGCCAGCAGCCTGTTACTACAGGACTCTGGAAACACCATATATTTT
TRBV9,TRBJ1-6,NA,NA,CASSVEREGSPLHF,TGTGCCAGCAGCGTAGAGAGGGAGGGTTCACCCCTCCACTTT
TRBV6-5,TRBJ1-1,NA,NA,CASSYSGGIETEAFF,TGTGCCAGCAGTTACTCGGGGGGGATCGAGACTGAAGCTTTCTTT
TRBV6-1,TRBJ1-4,TRBD1,NA,CASREQGALNEKLFF,TGTGCCAGCAGAGAACAGGGGGCGCTGAATGAAAAACTGTTTTTT
TRBV4-1,TRBJ1-2,TRBD1,NA,CASSQVGTGSYGYTF,TGCGCCAGCAGCCAAGTTGGGACAGGGTCCTATGGCTACACCTTC
TRBV11-2,TRBJ1-2,NA,few,CASSLGADGYTF,TGTGCCAGCAGCTTAGGAGCGGATGGCTACACCTTC
TRBV5-1,TRBJ1-4,NA,NA,CASSLDRTNEKLFF,TGCGCCAGCAGCTTGGATCGTACTAATGAAAAACTGTTTTTT
TRBV11-2,TRBJ2-7,NA,NA,CASSQIGAHEQYF,TGTGCCAGCAGCCAGATTGGGGCGCACGAGCAGTACTTC
TRBV19,TRBJ1-2,TRBD1,once,CASSRQGVYGYTF,TGTGCCAGTAGTAGACAGGGGGTCTATGGCTACACCTTC
TRBV5-6,TRBJ2-2,TRBD1,NA,CASRFTGANGELFF,TGTGCCAGCAGATTCACAGGGGCAAACGGGGAGCTGTTTTTT
TRBV6-6,TRBJ2-7,TRBD1,NA,CASSYTLDRDGYEQYF,TGTGCCAGCAGTTACACATTGGACAGGGACGGATACGAGCAGTACTTC
TRBV25-1,TRBJ1-5,NA,few,CASSEQGGDQPQHF,TGTGCCAGCAGTGAACAGGGAGGTGATCAGCCCCAGCATTTT
TRBV5-1,TRBJ1-2,TRBD1,NA,CASSFLPTGLGYTF,TGCGCCAGCAGTTTTTTACCGACAGGGCTTGGCTACACCTTC
TRBV5-6,TRBJ1-5,TRBD1,NA,CASSLDRGQPQHF,TGTGCCAGCAGCTTGGACAGGGGACAGCCCCAGCATTTT
TRBV11-3,TRBJ2-7,TRBD1,few,CASSPTGQVREQYF,TGTGCCAGCAGCCCCACGGGACAGGTACGCGAGCAGTACTTC
TRBV5-1,TRBJ2-3,TRBD1,NA,CASSLAPQGASTDTQYF,TGCGCCAGCAGCTTGGCCCCACAGGGGGCTAGCACAGATACGCAGTATTTT
TRBV4-1,TRBJ2-2,NA,NA,CASSQEHPSSTGELFF,TGCGCCAGCAGCCAAGAGCACCCGTCGAGCACCGGGGAGCTGTTTTTT
TRBV5-1,TRBJ2-7,NA,NA,CASSSTGSYEQYF,TGCGCCAGCAGCTCCACAGGGTCCTACGAGCAGTACTTC
TRBV9,TRBJ1-2,NA,NA,CASSEGLLAGYTF,TGTGCCAGCAGCGAGGGACTGCTTGCGGGCTACACCTTC
TRBV19,TRBJ1-6,TRBD1,NA,CASSRTGSNSPLHF,TGTGCCAGTAGTCGGACAGGGTCGAATTCACCCCTCCACTTT